One sample yielded the 20 T cell receptor beta chains listed below, sequenced in a study of shared clonotypes between healthy human individuals. Profiling relied on immunoSEQ multiplex PCR, and the TCRdb table lists in-frame clones only, not all of them. Of around 700,000 clones in the sample, more than 70% are singletons; the top ten hold 1.8%. Material: memory CD4+ T cells sorted from blood. The subset here: CD45RA-negative fraction. These receptors were taken from a woman aged 30 to 39 in good health.

J is TRBJ2-3 and V is TRBV5-1, with a weak D call TRBD2 (5 bases). Germline values: CDR1 SGHRS, CDR2 YFSETQ. V was shortened by 1 base and J by 4 bases, with 19 bases between the two germline ends. The CDR3 loop spans 17 amino acids. The CDR3 DNA is TGCGCCAGCAGCTTGAGGGCCGGGGTGGGGTCCGCAGATACGCAGTATTTT. Translation: CASSLRAGVGSADTQYF. The whole variable domain, remainder taken from reference TRBV5-1 and TRBJ2-3, is KAGVTQTPRYLIKTRGQQVTLSCSPISGHRSVSWYQQTPGQGLQFLFEYFSETQRNKGNFPGRFSGRQFSNSRSEMNVSTLELGDSALYLCASSLRAGVGSADTQYFGPGTRLTVL.

This chain links TRBV19 with TRBJ2-2; D ambiguous. Trimming removed 6 bases from V and 2 bases from J, with 10 bases in between. CDR3 length equals 14 residues. Germline values: CDR1 LNHDA, CDR2 SQIVND (reference sequence). CDR3 coding DNA: TGTGCCAGTAGCCTTCAAGTTAACACCGGGGAGCTGTTTTTT. It encodes CASSLQVNTGELFF.

This clone was detected a few times. V is TRBV5-1 and J is TRBJ2-7; 8 positions agree with TRBD2. The germline CDR1 and CDR2 sequences are SGHRS and YFSETQ. V was pared by 4 bases and J by 5 bases, with 11 bases of the junction left unmatched. The CDR3 has 15 residues. CDR3 bases: TGCGCCAGCAGCGAGGTTAGCGGGGCCCAGGACGAGCAGTACTTC. It yields the protein CASSEVSGAQDEQYF.

This clone is a singleton in its sample. The V call is TRBV19, the J call TRBJ1-1, with a possible D match to TRBD1 (5 bases). CDR3 length: 18 amino acids. Germline assignment: CDR1 LNHDA and CDR2 SQIVND (reference sequence). Trimming stripped 10 bases from V and 5 bases from J, with 32 bases between. The CDR3 DNA reads TGTGCCACCCAGCTTGGGTCCCATTGGGCGGGACGAACGACTGAAGCTTTCTTT. Translating it yields CATQLGSHWAGRTTEAFF.

The chain uses TRBV7-2 and TRBJ2-6; no firm D call. Trimming shortened V by 2 bases and J by 4 bases, and 9 bases separated the two germline ends. The germline V gene encodes CDR1 SGHTA and CDR2 FQGNSA. The CDR3 is made up of 15 amino acids. This chain's CDR3 is CASSLNPSGANVLTF. For the CDR3, the DNA is TGTGCCAGCAGCTTAAACCCTTCCGGGGCCAACGTCCTGACTTTC.

This clone was counted between two and nine times. V and J are TRBV11-2 and TRBJ1-1; tentative D call: TRBD1 (5 bases). Deletions cut 4 bases from V and 11 bases from J, with 23 bases between. The germline gives CDR1 SGHAT, CDR2 FQNNGV. The CDR3 sequence is 15 residues long. The CDR3 bases are TGTGCCAGCAGCTCGGCCGGGGGGGGGACGAAGAGGGCTTTCTTT. Amino acid sequence: CASSSAGGGTKRAFF.

This clone was counted once. The chain is built from TRBV5-1 and TRBJ1-2, with 8 positions matching TRBD1. CDR1 is SGHRS, CDR2 YFSETQ, per germline. The trim removed 4 bases at V and 1 base at J, leaving 6 bases unmatched. There are 15 residues in the CDR3. The CDR3 bases are TGCGCCAGCAGCCAACAGGGGGAGCGTAACTATGGCTACACCTTC. It codes for CASSQQGERNYGYTF.

The chain links TRBV2 to TRBJ1-4, with TRBD1 identical over 8 bases. The CDR3 sequence is 15 residues long. Trimming cost V 6 bases and J 0 bases; bases outside gene matches: 3. In germline, CDR1 is SNHLY, CDR2 FYNNEI. The CDR3 sequence is CASRVQGATNEKLFF. The CDR3, as DNA: TGTGCCAGCAGAGTACAGGGGGCAACTAATGAAAAACTGTTTTTT.

The genes are TRBV29-1 and TRBJ1-3; 9 bases are shared with TRBD2. Judging by the DNA end, TRBJ2-2 fits better; the J call may be wrong. Germline loops: CDR1 SQVTM, CDR2 ANQGSEA. The CDR3 extends over 15 amino acids. CDR3 amino acids: CSYSSTSGNTGELFF. CDR3 nucleotides: TGCAGCTATTCCTCGACTAGCGGCAACACCGGGGAGCTGTTTTTT.

This rearrangement joins TRBV28 to TRBJ1-5; 7 bases are a match to TRBD1. From germline, CDR1 is MDHEN and CDR2 SYDVKM. The junction had 9 bases not matched to a gene; V was cut back by 2 bases and J by 2 bases. The CDR3 has 17 residues. In nucleotides, the CDR3 is TGTGCCAGCAGTTTACTCCAAGGGGGCAATGGCAATCAGCCCCAGCATTTT. Its protein is CASSLLQGGNGNQPQHF.

The J gene is TRBJ1-1, the V gene TRBV15; tentatively, D is TRBD1 (6 bases). CDR1 is LNHNV, CDR2 YYDKDF, per germline (reference sequence). The CDR3 sequence is 15 residues long. The V and J ends lost 3 bases and 3 bases respectively, with 14 bases between them. CDR3 DNA: TGTGCCACCAGCAGGGGTACCGGGGGCTACACTGAAGCTTTCTTT. This gives the protein CATSRGTGGYTEAFF.

The chain combines TRBV5-4 with TRBJ2-7; TRBD1 matches 7 bases. The germline V gene has CDR1 SGHNT and CDR2 YYREEE (reference sequence). The length of the CDR3 is 14 residues. V was clipped by 4 bases and J by 2 bases; unmatched bases: 6. The CDR3 loop is CASSEGQRTYEQYF. The CDR3 coding sequence is TGTGCCAGCAGCGAGGGACAGCGTACCTACGAGCAGTACTTC.

This clone occurred many times. This chain joins TRBV19 and TRBJ2-3; D uncertain. Germline V gene sequence: CDR1 LNHDA, CDR2 SQIVND (reference sequence). The V gene lost 5 bases and the J gene lost 5 bases, with 8 bases spanning the gap. The length of the CDR3 is 12 residues. As DNA, the CDR3 is TGTGCCAGTAGTCGTATCGGAGATACGCAGTATTTT. It yields the protein CASSRIGDTQYF.

The gene calls are TRBV10-3 and TRBJ1-4; D gene ambiguous. V lost 0 bases, J lost 4 bases, and 12 bases lay in between. CDR3 size: 16 residues. Germline V CDR1 and CDR2: ENHRY, SYGVKD. The CDR3 DNA follows: TGTGCCATCAGTGAGTCGAAGTGGAGCCATAATGAAAAACTGTTTTTT. As protein: CAISESKWSHNEKLFF.

The chain combines TRBV6-5 with TRBJ1-4, with 7 bases aligning to TRBD1. V lost 5 bases, J lost 4 bases, and 7 bases stayed unmatched. The germline V gene encodes CDR1 MNHEY and CDR2 SVGAGI. This CDR3 has 15 residues. This chain's CDR3 is CASSTTQGLNEKLFF. CDR3 nucleotides: TGTGCCAGCAGTACAACACAGGGGCTTAATGAAAAACTGTTTTTT.

The chain recombines TRBV7-9 with TRBJ1-5; D is unclear. V lost 5 bases and J 4 bases, leaving 21 bases between the germline ends. There are 17 residues in the CDR3. The germline V gene encodes CDR1 SEHNR and CDR2 FQNEAQ (reference sequence). CDR3 region: CASSHNRGGTGNQPQHF. CDR3 bases: TGTGCCAGCAGCCATAACCGGGGAGGTACGGGGAATCAGCCCCAGCATTTT.

This chain joins TRBV5-4 and TRBJ2-3; TRBD1 or TRBD2 may be the D gene (5 bases each). The CDR3 is made up of 15 amino acids. V was trimmed by 2 bases and J by 6 bases, leaving 16 bases between them. Germline CDR1 reads SGHNT; CDR2 reads YYREEE (reference sequence). CDR3 in DNA: TGTGCCAGCAGCTTTGGGGGTCACCGGCCGGATACGCAGTATTTT. Protein sequence: CASSFGGHRPDTQYF.

The V gene is TRBV10-1, the J gene TRBJ2-1, with D perhaps TRBD2 (6 bases). The CDR3 consists of 14 residues. Germline V gene data show CDR1 as WNHNN and CDR2 as SYGVQD (reference sequence). Trimming stripped 0 bases from V and 8 bases from J, with 11 bases between. CDR3 coding DNA: TGCGCCAGCAGTGAGTCACGAGGGAGGCATGAGCAGTTCTTC. Its translation is CASSESRGRHEQFF.

To note about this clone: Other nucleotide sequences in the sample specify the same CDR3. The chain joins TRBV27 to TRBJ2-6, with D uncertain. Trimming removed 4 bases from V and 0 bases from J, with 10 bases in between. This CDR3 has 16 residues. Germline assignment: CDR1 MNHEY and CDR2 SMNVEV (reference sequence). The CDR3 here is CASSSPGPSGANVLTF. In nucleotides, the CDR3 is TGTGCCAGCAGTTCCCCGGGCCCCTCTGGGGCCAACGTCCTGACTTTC.

This clone was recorded only once. The rearrangement uses TRBV7-8 and TRBJ1-1, with 7 bases fitting TRBD1. Germline V gene lookup returns CDR1 SGHVS and CDR2 FQNEAQ. CDR3 length: 13 amino acids. Trimming cost V 6 bases and J 7 bases; bases outside gene matches: 8. CDR3 nucleotide sequence: TGTGCCAGCAGTAGGGGACAGCGCGATGAAGCTTTCTTT. It specifies CASSRGQRDEAFF.